The clone carrying this T cell receptor beta chain was observed at least ten times. Antigen: not known. The data derive from a study of read filtering for tumor transcriptome and immune sequencing. About the research overall: The cohort had about 16 men and some 13 women aged about 45 to 90, mean about 70 years. By R-ISS, stages I, II and III held 8, 16 and 7 patients.

This library used roughly 430 ng RNA and molecular barcoded adaptors spanning alpha/delta and beta/gamma chains. TCRdb processed the reads anew with MiXCR; each CDR3 protein has one entry. The sample lists 35,000 to 40,000 distinct CDR3 sequences, approximately 15% occurring once. Germline V gives CDR1 KGHSH, CDR2 LQKENI. Trimming shortened V by 0 bases and J by 1 base, and 3 bases separated the two germline ends. The CDR3 is 14 residues long. Study results and caveats: About 81.9% of IR-seq clonotypes had a single read, yet these held around 3.3% of reads. Dropping single-read clonotypes raised IR-seq and RNA-seq shared-clonotype correlation.

The chain employs TRBV18 and TRBJ2-2; D is unresolved. The receptor's source is a donor older than 35 with multiple myeloma. The specimen sequenced was a population of CD138-negative cells sorted from bone marrow. The CDR3 loop is CASSPPKNTGELFF. The CDR3 coding sequence is TGTGCCAGCTCACCACCGAAGAACACCGGGGAGCTGTTTTTT.